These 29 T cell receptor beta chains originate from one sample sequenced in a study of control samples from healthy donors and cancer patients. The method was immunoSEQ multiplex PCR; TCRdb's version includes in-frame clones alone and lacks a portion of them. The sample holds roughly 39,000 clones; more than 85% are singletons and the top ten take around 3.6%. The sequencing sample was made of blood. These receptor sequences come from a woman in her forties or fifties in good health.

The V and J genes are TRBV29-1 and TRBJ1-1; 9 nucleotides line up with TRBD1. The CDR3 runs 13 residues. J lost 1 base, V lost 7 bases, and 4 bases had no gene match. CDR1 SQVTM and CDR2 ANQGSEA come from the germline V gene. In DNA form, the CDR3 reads TGCAGCGGGGACAGGGCACCGAACACTGAAGCTTTCTTT. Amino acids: CSGDRAPNTEAFF.

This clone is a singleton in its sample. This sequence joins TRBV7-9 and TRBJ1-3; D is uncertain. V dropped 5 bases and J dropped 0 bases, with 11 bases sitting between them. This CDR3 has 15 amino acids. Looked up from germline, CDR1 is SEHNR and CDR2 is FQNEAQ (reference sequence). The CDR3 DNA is TGTGCCAGCAGCCGAGACGTAAGCTCTGGAAACACCATATATTTT. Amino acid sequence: CASSRDVSSGNTIYF.

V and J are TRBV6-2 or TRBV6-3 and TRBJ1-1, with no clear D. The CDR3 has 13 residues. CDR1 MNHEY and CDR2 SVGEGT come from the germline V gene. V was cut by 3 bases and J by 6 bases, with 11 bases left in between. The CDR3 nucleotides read TGTGCCAGCAGTTATGAGGGATTTTCTGAAGCTTTCTTT. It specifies CASSYEGFSEAFF.

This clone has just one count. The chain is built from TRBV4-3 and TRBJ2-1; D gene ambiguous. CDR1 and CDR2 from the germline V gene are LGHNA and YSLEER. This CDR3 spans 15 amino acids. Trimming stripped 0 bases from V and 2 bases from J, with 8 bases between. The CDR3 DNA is TGCGCCAGCAGCCAAGATGAAGCCGCCTACAATGAGCAGTTCTTC. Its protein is CASSQDEAAYNEQFF.

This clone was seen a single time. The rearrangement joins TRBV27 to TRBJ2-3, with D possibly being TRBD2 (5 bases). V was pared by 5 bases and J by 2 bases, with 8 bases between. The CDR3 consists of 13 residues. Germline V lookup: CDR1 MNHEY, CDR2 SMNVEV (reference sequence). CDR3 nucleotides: TGTGCCAGCAGTACGGGGTTCACAGATACGCAGTATTTT. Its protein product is CASSTGFTDTQYF.

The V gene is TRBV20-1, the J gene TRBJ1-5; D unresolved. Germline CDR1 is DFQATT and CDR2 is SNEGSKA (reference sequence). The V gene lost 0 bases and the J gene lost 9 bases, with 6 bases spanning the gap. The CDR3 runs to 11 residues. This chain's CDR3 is CSARDGRPQHF. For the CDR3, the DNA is TGCAGTGCTAGAGATGGCCGGCCCCAGCATTTT.

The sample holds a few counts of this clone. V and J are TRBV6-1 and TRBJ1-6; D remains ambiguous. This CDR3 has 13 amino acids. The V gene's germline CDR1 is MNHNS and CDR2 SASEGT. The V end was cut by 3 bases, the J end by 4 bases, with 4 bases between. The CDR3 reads CASSEGYNSPLHF. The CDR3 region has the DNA TGTGCCAGCAGTGAGGGTTATAATTCACCCCTCCACTTT.

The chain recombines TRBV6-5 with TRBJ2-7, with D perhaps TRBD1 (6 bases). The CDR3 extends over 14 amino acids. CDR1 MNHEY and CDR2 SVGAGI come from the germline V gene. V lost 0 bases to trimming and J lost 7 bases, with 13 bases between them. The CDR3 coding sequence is TGTGCCAGCAGTTACTCACCCCTTAGGGGGGAGCAGTACTTC. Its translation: CASSYSPLRGEQYF.

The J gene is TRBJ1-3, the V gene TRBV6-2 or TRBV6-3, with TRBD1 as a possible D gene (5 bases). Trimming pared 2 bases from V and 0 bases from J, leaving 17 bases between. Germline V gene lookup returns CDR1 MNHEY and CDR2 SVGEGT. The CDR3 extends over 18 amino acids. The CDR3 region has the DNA TGTGCCAGCAGTTACCCTGAGGGGTTACCTCTCTCTGGAAACACCATATATTTT. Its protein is CASSYPEGLPLSGNTIYF.

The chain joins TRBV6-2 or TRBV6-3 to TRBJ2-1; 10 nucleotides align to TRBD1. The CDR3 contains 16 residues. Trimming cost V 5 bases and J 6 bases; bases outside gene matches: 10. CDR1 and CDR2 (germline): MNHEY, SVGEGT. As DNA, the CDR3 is TGTGCCAGCAGTCGCTATCGGACAGGGGGACGCAATGAGCAGTTCTTC. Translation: CASSRYRTGGRNEQFF.

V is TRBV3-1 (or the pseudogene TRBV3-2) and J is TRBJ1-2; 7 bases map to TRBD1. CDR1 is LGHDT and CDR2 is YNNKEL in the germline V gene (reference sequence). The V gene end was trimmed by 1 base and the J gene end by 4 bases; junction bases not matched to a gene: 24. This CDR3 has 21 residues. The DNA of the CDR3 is TGTGCCAGCAGCCAAGCAGACAGGGCCACCTGCCCTAGGGCTATCCCCTATGGCTACACCTTC. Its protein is CASSQADRATCPRAIPYGYTF.

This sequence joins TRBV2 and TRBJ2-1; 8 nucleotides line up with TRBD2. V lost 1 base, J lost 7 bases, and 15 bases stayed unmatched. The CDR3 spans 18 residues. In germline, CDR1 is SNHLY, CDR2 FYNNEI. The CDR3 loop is CASSEGPSAGASGNEQFF. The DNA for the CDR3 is TGTGCCAGCAGTGAAGGGCCATCAGCGGGGGCCTCTGGGAATGAGCAGTTCTTC.

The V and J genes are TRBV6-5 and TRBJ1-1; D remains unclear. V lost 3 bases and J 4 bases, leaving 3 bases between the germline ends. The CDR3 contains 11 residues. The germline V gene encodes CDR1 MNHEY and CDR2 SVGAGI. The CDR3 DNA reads TGTGCCAGCAGTTATCTCACTGAAGCTTTCTTT. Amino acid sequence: CASSYLTEAFF.

The CDR3 here is CASSYRSDGELFF. The CDR3 bases are TGCGCCAGCAGCTACAGGTCTGACGGGGAGCTGTTTTTT. The chain couples TRBV5-1 to TRBJ2-2; D perhaps matches TRBD1 (5 bases). Trimming shortened V by 3 bases and J by 7 bases, and 10 bases separated the two germline ends. Germline V gene lookup returns CDR1 SGHRS and CDR2 YFSETQ. There are 13 residues in the CDR3.

For the CDR3, the DNA is TGCGCCAGCAGCCGGGACAGGGAAGAGACCCAGTACTTC. Translating it yields CASSRDREETQYF. The V and J genes are TRBV4-3 and TRBJ2-5; 9 bases line up with TRBD1. J was trimmed by 3 bases and V by 4 bases; bases with no gene match: 0. This CDR3 contains 13 residues. Germline CDR1 LGHNA, CDR2 YSLEER.

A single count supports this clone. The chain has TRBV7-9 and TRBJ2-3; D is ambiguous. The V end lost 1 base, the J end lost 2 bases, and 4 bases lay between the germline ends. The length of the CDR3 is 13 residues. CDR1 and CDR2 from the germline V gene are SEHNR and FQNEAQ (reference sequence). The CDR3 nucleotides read TGTGCCAGCAGCTTAGGGTACACAGATACGCAGTATTTT. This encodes CASSLGYTDTQYF.

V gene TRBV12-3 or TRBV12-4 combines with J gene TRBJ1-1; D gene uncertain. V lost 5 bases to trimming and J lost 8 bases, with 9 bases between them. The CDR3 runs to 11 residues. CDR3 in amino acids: CASSPASEAFF. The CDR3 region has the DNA TGTGCCAGCAGTCCCGCATCAGAAGCTTTCTTT.

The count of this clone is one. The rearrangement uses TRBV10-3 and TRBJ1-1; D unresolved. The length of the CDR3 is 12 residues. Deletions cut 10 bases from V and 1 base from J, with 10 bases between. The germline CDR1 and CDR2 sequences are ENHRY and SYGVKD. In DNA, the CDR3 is TGTGCCACCTGGGAGGGGAACACTGAAGCTTTCTTT. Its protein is CATWEGNTEAFF.

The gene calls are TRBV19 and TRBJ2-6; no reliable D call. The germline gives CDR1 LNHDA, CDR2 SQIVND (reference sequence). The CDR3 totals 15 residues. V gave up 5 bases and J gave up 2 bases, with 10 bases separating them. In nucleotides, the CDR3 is TGTGCCAGTAGTGGGCCGGACCCTGGGGCCAACGTCCTGACTTTC. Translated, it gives CASSGPDPGANVLTF.

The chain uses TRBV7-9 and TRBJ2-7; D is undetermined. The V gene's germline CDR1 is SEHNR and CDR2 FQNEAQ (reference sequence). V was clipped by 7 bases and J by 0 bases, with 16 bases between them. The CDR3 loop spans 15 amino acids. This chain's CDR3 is CASTGRASLSYEQYF. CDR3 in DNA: TGTGCCAGCACGGGTCGGGCCAGTCTCTCCTACGAGCAGTACTTC.

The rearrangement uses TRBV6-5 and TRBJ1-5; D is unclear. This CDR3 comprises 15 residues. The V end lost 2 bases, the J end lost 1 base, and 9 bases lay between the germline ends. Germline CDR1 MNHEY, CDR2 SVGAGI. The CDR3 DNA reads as TGTGCCAGCAGTTACAGGGCGGGAAGCAATCAGCCCCAGCATTTT. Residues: CASSYRAGSNQPQHF.

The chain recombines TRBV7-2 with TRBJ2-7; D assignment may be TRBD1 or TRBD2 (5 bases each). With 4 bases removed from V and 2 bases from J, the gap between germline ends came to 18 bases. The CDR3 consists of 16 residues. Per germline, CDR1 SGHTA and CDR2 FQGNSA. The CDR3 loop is CASSSPDSSGTYEQYF. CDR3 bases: TGTGCCAGCAGCTCCCCAGACAGCAGCGGTACCTACGAGCAGTACTTC. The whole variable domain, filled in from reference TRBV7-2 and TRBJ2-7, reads GAGVSQSPSNKVTEKGKDVELRCDPISGHTALYWYRQSLGQGLEFLIYFQGNSAPDKSGLPSDRFSAERTGGSVSTLTIQRTQQEDSAVYLCASSSPDSSGTYEQYFGPGTRLTVT.

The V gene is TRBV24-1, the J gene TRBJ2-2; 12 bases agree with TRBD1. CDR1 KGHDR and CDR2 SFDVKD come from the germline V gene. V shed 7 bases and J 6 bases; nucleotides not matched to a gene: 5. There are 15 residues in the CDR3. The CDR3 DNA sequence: TGTGCCACCAGCATTGGGACAGGGGGCTCCGGGGAGCTGTTTTTT. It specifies CATSIGTGGSGELFF.

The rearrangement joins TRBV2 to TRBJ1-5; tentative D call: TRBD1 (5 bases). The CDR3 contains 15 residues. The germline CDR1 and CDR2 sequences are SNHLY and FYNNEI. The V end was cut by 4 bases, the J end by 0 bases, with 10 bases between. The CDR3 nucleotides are TGTGCCAGCAGTGGTCGACAGAATAGCAATCAGCCCCAGCATTTT. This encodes CASSGRQNSNQPQHF.

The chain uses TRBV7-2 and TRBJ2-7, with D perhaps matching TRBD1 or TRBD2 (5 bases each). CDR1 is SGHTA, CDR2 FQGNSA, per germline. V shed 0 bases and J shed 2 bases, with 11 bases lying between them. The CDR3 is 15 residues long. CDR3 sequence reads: CASSLAQGDPYEQYF. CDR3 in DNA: TGTGCCAGCAGCTTAGCGCAAGGGGACCCCTACGAGCAGTACTTC. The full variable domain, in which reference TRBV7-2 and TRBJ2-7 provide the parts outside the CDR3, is GAGVSQSPSNKVTEKGKDVELRCDPISGHTALYWYRQSLGQGLEFLIYFQGNSAPDKSGLPSDRFSAERTGGSVSTLTIQRTQQEDSAVYLCASSLAQGDPYEQYFGPGTRLTVT.

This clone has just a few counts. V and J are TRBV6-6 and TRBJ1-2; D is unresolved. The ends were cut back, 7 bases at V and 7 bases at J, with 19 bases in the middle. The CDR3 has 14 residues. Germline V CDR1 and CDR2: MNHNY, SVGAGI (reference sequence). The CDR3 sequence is CASTERALRSGYTF. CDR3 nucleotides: TGTGCCAGCACGGAAAGGGCCCTCCGGAGTGGCTACACCTTC.

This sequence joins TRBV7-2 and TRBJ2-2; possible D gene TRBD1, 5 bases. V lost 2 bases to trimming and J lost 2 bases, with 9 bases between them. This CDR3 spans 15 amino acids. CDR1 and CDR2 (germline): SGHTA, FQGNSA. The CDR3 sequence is CASSLTTVNTGELFF. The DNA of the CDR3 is TGTGCCAGCAGCTTAACGACAGTAAACACCGGGGAGCTGTTTTTT.

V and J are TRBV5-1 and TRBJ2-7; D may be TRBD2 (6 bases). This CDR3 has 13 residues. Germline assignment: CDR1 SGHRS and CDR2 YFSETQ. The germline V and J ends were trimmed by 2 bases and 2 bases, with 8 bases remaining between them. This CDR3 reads CASSFGRTYEQYF. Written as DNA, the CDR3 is TGCGCCAGCAGCTTCGGGAGAACCTACGAGCAGTACTTC.

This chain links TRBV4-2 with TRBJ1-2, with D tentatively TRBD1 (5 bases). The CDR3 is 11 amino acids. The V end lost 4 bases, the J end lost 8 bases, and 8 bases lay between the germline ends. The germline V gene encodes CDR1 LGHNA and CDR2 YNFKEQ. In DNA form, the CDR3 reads TGTGCCAGCAGCCTCAGGGAGGGCTACACCTTC. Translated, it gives CASSLREGYTF.